These T cell receptor beta chains were read from a single sample in a study of cytomegalovirus exposure and HLA in healthy donors. Profiled with immunoSEQ multiplex PCR; TCRdb holds only in-frame clones, not every one. The data show some 110,000 clones, about 84% seen once. Input material: PBMCs. All receptors derive from a man between 18 and 35 years old in good health and CMV-seronegative. CDR3s leave out the opening cysteine and the closing phenylalanine or tryptophan. A D gene is named only where the DNA matches it firmly.

j_call d_call v_call cdr3_length cdr3_aa
TRBJ2-3 TRBD1 TRBV2 12 ASRDRGETDTQY
TRBJ2-1 NA TRBV9 11 ASSPPGINEQF
TRBJ2-7 NA TRBV21-1 13 ASNPLVESSYEQY
TRBJ1-4 NA TRBV5-1 14 ASSLGEGFDNEKLF
TRBJ1-4 NA TRBV9 12 ASSLGGAGEKLF
TRBJ2-7 TRBD2 TRBV29-1 12 SVNRGGGLYEQY
TRBJ2-5 NA TRBV5-6 14 ASSPRVAEYQETQY
TRBJ1-1 NA TRBV5-1 12 ASSLDRAGTEAF
TRBJ2-1 TRBD2 TRBV9 16 ASSVVPTSGIEYNEQF
TRBJ2-5 TRBD1 TRBV6-5 13 ASRIHRGRQETQY
TRBJ2-5 NA TRBV19 12 ASSWAATQETQY
TRBJ2-7 TRBD1 TRBV27 11 ASGRDSTYEQY
TRBJ1-1 NA TRBV6-5 9 ASKRDTEAF
TRBJ2-1 NA TRBV11-3 14 ASSFRAGGLDNEQF
TRBJ2-7 TRBD2 TRBV2 13 ASSDLTSGSYEQY
TRBJ1-5 TRBD1 TRBV5-1 12 ASSPGQGYQPQH
TRBJ2-5 TRBD2 TRBV7-8 14 ASSDVGGGPFETQY
TRBJ1-1 TRBD1 TRBV11-2 15 ASSLDTGQGGNTEAF
TRBJ2-1 NA TRBV11-3 13 ASSPDMAEGNEQF
TRBJ2-1 TRBD2 TRBV14 16 ASSQDSGAGLAGNEQF
TRBJ1-1 NA TRBV2 9 ASSSGFGAF
TRBJ2-2 TRBD1 TRBV11-2 13 ASSQRTGGGGELF
TRBJ2-3 TRBD2 TRBV9 13 ASSVSSGGTDTQY
TRBJ1-1 TRBD1 TRBV7-9 13 ASSNNQGAGTEAF
TRBJ1-1 NA TRBV5-5 11 ASSLGRVTEAF
TRBJ2-7 NA TRBV7-2 13 ASSLVQGPRYEQY